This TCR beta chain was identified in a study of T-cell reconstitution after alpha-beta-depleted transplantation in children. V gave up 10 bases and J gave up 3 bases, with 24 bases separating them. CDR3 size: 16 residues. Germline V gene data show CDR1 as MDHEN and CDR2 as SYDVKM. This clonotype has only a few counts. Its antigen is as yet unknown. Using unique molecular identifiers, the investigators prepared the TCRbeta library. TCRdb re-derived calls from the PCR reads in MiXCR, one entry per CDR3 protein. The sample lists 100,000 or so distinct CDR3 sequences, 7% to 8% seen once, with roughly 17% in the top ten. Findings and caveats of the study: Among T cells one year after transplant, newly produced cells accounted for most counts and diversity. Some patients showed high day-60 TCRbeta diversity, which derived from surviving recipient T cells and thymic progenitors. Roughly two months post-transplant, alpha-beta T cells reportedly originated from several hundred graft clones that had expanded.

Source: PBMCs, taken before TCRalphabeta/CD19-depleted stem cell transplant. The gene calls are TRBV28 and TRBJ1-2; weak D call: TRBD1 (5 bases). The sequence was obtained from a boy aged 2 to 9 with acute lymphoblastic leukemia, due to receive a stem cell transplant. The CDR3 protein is CATKSVGGRRYYGYTF. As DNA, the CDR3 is TGTGCCACCAAAAGTGTCGGGGGGAGACGCTACTATGGCTACACCTTC.